This T cell receptor (beta chain) was identified during a study of CD8+ T cells in alopecia areata (dated by TCRdb to between 2017 and 2018). Describing the broader study: Treated patients were enrolled in an open-label pilot trial of oral tofacitinib, 5 to 10 mg twice daily, for moderate-to-severe alopecia areata. Tofacitinib was given for 6 to 18 months, followed by 6 months of follow-up off drug to assess delayed response and recurrence. To study T cell clonal expansion in alopecia areata, the researchers applied high-throughput TCRbeta sequencing to both the C3H/HeJ mouse model and human patients. Scalp tissue and sorted CD4+ and CD8+ peripheral blood T cells from patchy and totalis/universalis alopecia areata patients and from healthy controls were covered by human TCRbeta sequencing. Patients on tofacitinib were biopsied at baseline and after 4 and 24 weeks of treatment, and several of the patients also had a later scalp biopsy. Scalp clonality was compared across normal scalp (n=4), patchy alopecia areata scalp (n=8), and alopecia totalis/universalis scalp (n=8). The RNA source kit depended on sample type: the PAXgene miRNA kit for fixed scalp, the miRNeasy kit for PBMCs, and the RNeasy kit for mouse skin. TCRbeta CDR3 regions were amplified by immunoSEQ multiplex PCR with 35 Vbeta forward and 13 Jbeta reverse primers.

About this clone itself: This receptor's antigen is unknown. No base quality information exists; no much larger clone differs at one position.

Beyond this particular receptor, the publication reports: TCR sequences shared between patients were less clear than in mice, possibly partly because of HLA diversity in the patient population. Compared with normal scalp, lesional scalp, particularly in alopecia totalis/universalis, had higher clonality and more expanded CD8+ clones, which suggests antigenic drive. Scalp TCR repertoire analysis is complicated because resident alphabeta T cells in normal human skin are also sequenced, whereas mouse skin is dominated by gammadelta T cells.

Library generation was performed with the immunoSEQ multiplex PCR assay. RNA was extracted from all samples and reverse transcribed into cDNA as template for TCR sequencing. SuperScript III was used for first-strand cDNA synthesis, primed with a 2:1 mix of oligo-dT and random hexamers. Amplification bias was assessed with a synthetic immune receptor repertoire, and residual bias was removed computationally. The study's own analysis went as follows. Raw reads were preprocessed to remove errors, and CDR3 was defined according to IMGT conventions as the region from the conserved cysteine to phenylalanine. Clonality was computed as 1 minus the Shannon entropy, with the entropy normalized by log2 of the number of productive unique TCRs. CD4 or CD8 identity of scalp clones was inferred by cross-referencing scalp TCRbeta sequences with sorted blood CD4 and CD8 repertoires. Here the immuneACCESS table is served through TCRdb, limited to in-frame sequences with V and J called. Missing clones are a known gap in these copies; in checked studies unresolved V genes cover under half, and the rest lacks a known reason. V, J and clone size are taken as reported in that table, and D and trimming were inferred from the DNA itself. This sample has 100,000 to 150,000 clones in its table, and approximately 49% of those were observed once. Approximately 18% of the sample belongs to the ten largest clones.

From the germline V gene (reference sequence), CDR1 is GTSNPN and CDR2 is SVGIG. The CDR3 numbers 15 residues from cysteine through phenylalanine. Only the CDR3 portion is preserved as DNA: 45 bases, with reading frame beginning at the first base. Trimmed from V: 5 bases; trimmed from J: 7 bases; junction bases lacking a gene match: 10. The meaning of the sample's time point label: baseline before oral tofacitinib. From alopecia areata patients, peripheral blood was collected along with lesional scalp punch biopsies. PBMCs were isolated by density centrifugation and stained for CD3, CD4 and CD8, and CD4+ and CD8+ T cells were sorted on a FACSAria.

The chain couples TRBV30 to TRBJ1-6, with TRBD1 identical over 8 junction bases. The source was CD8+ T cells sorted from blood, collected at week 0. The receptor's source is a human donor with alopecia areata. The CDR3 region reads CAWDRTGRENSPLHF. At the DNA level, the sequence is TGTGCCTGGGACAGGACAGGGCGAGAAAATTCACCCCTCCACTTT.